Sequencing of this TCR beta chain was carried out in a study of T cells after yellow fever vaccination. Across the whole study: Some fractions had low cell numbers, and these were prepared with SMART-Seq v4 Ultra Low Input. Regarding the study as a whole: FACS-sorted repertoires could harbor abundant contaminating bulk-population clonotypes. Clones from primary vaccination mostly reappeared after the booster (approximately 95% CD4, around 90% CD8).

This clonotype was seen only a few times. No antigen is known for it. Trimming cost V 0 bases and J 6 bases, with 8 bases left between them. Germline-derived CDR1 and CDR2 are ENHRY and SYGVKD. CDR3 size: 13 residues. The authors made TCR cDNA by 5'RACE template switching, adding a universal primer site and UMIs. TCRdb independently ran MiXCR on the 5' RACE reads; one entry per CDR3 protein. The sample lists a few hundred thousand distinct CDR3 sequences; 8% to 9.5% were seen once. This TCR derives from a young man who received the YFV17D yellow fever vaccine. This chain links TRBV10-3 with TRBJ1-2; possible D gene TRBD1, 5 bases. Sequences were derived from PBMCs, sampled approximately 47 days after the first yellow fever vaccination. The CDR3 DNA reads as TGTGCCATCAGTGAGTCCGGGGGAGATGGCTACACCTTC. Translated: CAISESGGDGYTF.